This TCR beta chain was profiled in a study of T-cell reconstitution after alpha-beta-depleted transplantation in children. Overall study findings and caveats: Some patients owed their high day-60 TCRbeta diversity to surviving recipient T cells and thymic progenitors. T-cell counts and diversity at one year following transplant were attributed mainly to newly produced T cells. Where alpha-beta T cells came from about two months after transplant was reportedly several hundred expanded graft clones.

Turning to this clonotype: Antigen: not known.

Unique molecular identifiers were incorporated during preparation of the TCRbeta library. MiXCR, applied by TCRdb to the PCR reads, yields one record per CDR3 protein. This sample yields about 300,000 distinct CDR3 sequences, of which over 7.5% are seen a single time; 9.1% belongs to the top ten. The sequence came from a female patient between 2 and 15 years old who had a stem cell transplant for Fanconi anemia, so the T cells may come from the graft donor. Sample: peripheral blood, taken 360 days after TCRalphabeta/CD19-depleted stem cell transplant.

CDR3 nucleotides: TGCGCCAGCAGCTGGACCGGGACGGAGACCCAGTACTTC. It yields the protein CASSWTGTETQYF. The chain couples TRBV5-1 to TRBJ2-5; D might be TRBD1 or TRBD2, each matching 5 bases. The CDR3 runs 13 residues. Trimming took off 3 bases at V and 5 bases at J, with 11 bases between the two ends. Germline CDR1 reads SGHRS; CDR2 reads YFSETQ.